The next 13 T cell receptor beta chains were all read from a single sample in a study of cytomegalovirus exposure and HLA in healthy donors. Researchers ran the PCR with 60 Vbeta and 13 Jbeta primers. Sequenced by immunoSEQ multiplex PCR; TCRdb stores in-frame clones only, minus some. The sample includes about 140,000 clones, roughly 73% of them seen just once. The sample comprised PBMCs. The origin of the receptors is a human donor in good health.

The chain carries TRBV7-9 and TRBJ1-1, with TRBD1 as a possible D gene (5 bases). Trimming cost V 0 bases and J 0 bases, with 8 bases left between them. Germline CDR1 is SEHNR and CDR2 is FQNEAQ (reference sequence). The length of the CDR3 is 15 residues. The CDR3 DNA is TGTGCCAGCAGCTTAGCTGTGGGGCTGAACACTGAAGCTTTCTTT. Translated, it gives CASSLAVGLNTEAFF.

This chain uses TRBV6-1 with TRBJ2-1; 14 bases are shared with TRBD2. The V gene's germline CDR1 is MNHNS and CDR2 SASEGT. The junction had 7 bases not matched to a gene; V was cut back by 3 bases and J by 0 bases. The CDR3 runs to 19 residues. CDR3 bases: TGTGCCAGCAGTGAGGGACTAGCGGGGGTATTCCTCTCCTACAATGAGCAGTTCTTC. Translated: CASSEGLAGVFLSYNEQFF.

V gene TRBV6-1 combines with J gene TRBJ2-2, with 7 bases that match TRBD2. V shed 1 base and J 3 bases; nucleotides not matched to a gene: 5. This CDR3 is 16 amino acids long. Per germline, CDR1 MNHNS and CDR2 SASEGT. In nucleotides, the CDR3 is TGTGCCAGCAGTGAAGGCGGGAGAGGGTACACCGGGGAGCTGTTTTTT. This encodes CASSEGGRGYTGELFF.

This clone was counted between two and nine times. This chain connects TRBV11-3 to TRBJ2-7, with 9 bases that match TRBD2. Per the germline V gene, CDR1 is SGHNT and CDR2 is YENEEA. CDR3 size: 16 residues. Trimming cost V 0 bases and J 5 bases; bases outside gene matches: 8. The CDR3 loop reads CASSLDGREGRDEQYF. The CDR3 DNA follows: TGTGCCAGCAGCTTAGATGGGCGGGAGGGCCGGGACGAGCAGTACTTC.

Details on this clone: At one boundary the junction diverges from the germline segment, which might be a read error. V and J are TRBV10-3 and TRBJ2-6; 10 positions match TRBD1. This CDR3 has 16 amino acids. Looked up from germline, CDR1 is ENHRY and CDR2 is SYGVKD. CDR3 nucleotides: TGTGCCATCAGGGCGACAGGGGGCTCTGGGGACAACGTCCTGACTTTC. Translating gives CAIRATGGSGDNVLTF.

The chain employs TRBV6-5 and TRBJ1-2, with D perhaps TRBD1 (6 bases). Looked up from germline, CDR1 is MNHEY and CDR2 is SVGAGI. The germline V and J ends were trimmed by 2 bases and 5 bases, with 15 bases remaining between them. CDR3 length equals 15 residues. CDR3 region: CASSYRRQDRYGYTF. CDR3 sequence (DNA): TGTGCCAGCAGTTACCGCAGACAGGATCGGTATGGCTACACCTTC.

This rearrangement joins TRBV6-5 to TRBJ2-7; 7 bases are shared with TRBD1. The CDR3 totals 15 residues. CDR1 is MNHEY and CDR2 is SVGAGI in the germline V gene. V dropped 0 bases and J dropped 4; count of bases not matched to a gene: 6. The CDR3 region has the DNA TGTGCCAGCAGTTACTCTGGGACAGAAACTTACGAGCAGTACTTC. Translating gives CASSYSGTETYEQYF.

The chain uses TRBV28 and TRBJ2-3; D unresolved. The germline CDR1 and CDR2 sequences are MDHEN and SYDVKM. The V and J ends lost 5 bases and 5 bases respectively, with 14 bases between them. This CDR3 comprises 14 residues. CDR3 sequence (DNA): TGTGCCAGCAGTCTCCGGGTGGCACGAGATACGCAGTATTTT. It translates to CASSLRVARDTQYF.

In this sample, this clone turned up a few times. The chain has TRBV27 and TRBJ2-1, with 8 nucleotides matching TRBD2. V was clipped by 6 bases and J by 2 bases; unmatched bases: 6. Germline assignment: CDR1 MNHEY and CDR2 SMNVEV (reference sequence). This CDR3 comprises 15 residues. The DNA of the CDR3 is TGTGCCAGCAGGAAGCGGGAGACTACCTACAATGAGCAGTTCTTC. Translation: CASRKRETTYNEQFF.

The chain combines TRBV5-6 with TRBJ2-7; 8 bases are a match to TRBD2. CDR1 is SGHDT and CDR2 is YYEEEE in the germline V gene. The J segment lost 2 bases and the V segment lost 4 bases, leaving 8 bases of the junction unmatched. This CDR3 has 15 residues. CDR3 sequence: CASSIERESPYEQYF. For the CDR3, the DNA is TGTGCCAGCAGCATAGAGCGGGAGTCCCCCTACGAGCAGTACTTC.

The rearrangement links TRBV27 to TRBJ2-1; the D gene is possibly TRBD1 (5 bases). Germline-derived CDR1 and CDR2 are MNHEY and SMNVEV (reference sequence). The CDR3 runs to 13 residues. V lost 3 bases and J lost 5, with 8 bases in between. CDR3 DNA: TGTGCCAGCAGTTTCACAGGTAACAATGAGCAGTTCTTC. It encodes CASSFTGNNEQFF.

The chain carries TRBV7-6 and TRBJ1-1, with D hard to call. CDR1 SGHVS and CDR2 FNYEAQ come from the germline V gene. The V gene lost 4 bases and the J gene lost 2 bases, with 14 bases spanning the gap. The CDR3 loop spans 15 amino acids. CDR3 nucleotide sequence: TGTGCCAGCAGCTCACCTGCGGGGTTTAACACTGAAGCTTTCTTT. Protein sequence: CASSSPAGFNTEAFF.

CDR3 nucleotides: TGTGCCACCTACAACTATGGCTACACCTTC. This gives the protein CATYNYGYTF. The chain has TRBV19 and TRBJ1-2, with D unclear. The CDR3 loop spans 10 amino acids. Germline V CDR1 and CDR2: LNHDA, SQIVND (reference sequence). V lost 10 bases and J 2 bases, leaving 5 bases between the germline ends.